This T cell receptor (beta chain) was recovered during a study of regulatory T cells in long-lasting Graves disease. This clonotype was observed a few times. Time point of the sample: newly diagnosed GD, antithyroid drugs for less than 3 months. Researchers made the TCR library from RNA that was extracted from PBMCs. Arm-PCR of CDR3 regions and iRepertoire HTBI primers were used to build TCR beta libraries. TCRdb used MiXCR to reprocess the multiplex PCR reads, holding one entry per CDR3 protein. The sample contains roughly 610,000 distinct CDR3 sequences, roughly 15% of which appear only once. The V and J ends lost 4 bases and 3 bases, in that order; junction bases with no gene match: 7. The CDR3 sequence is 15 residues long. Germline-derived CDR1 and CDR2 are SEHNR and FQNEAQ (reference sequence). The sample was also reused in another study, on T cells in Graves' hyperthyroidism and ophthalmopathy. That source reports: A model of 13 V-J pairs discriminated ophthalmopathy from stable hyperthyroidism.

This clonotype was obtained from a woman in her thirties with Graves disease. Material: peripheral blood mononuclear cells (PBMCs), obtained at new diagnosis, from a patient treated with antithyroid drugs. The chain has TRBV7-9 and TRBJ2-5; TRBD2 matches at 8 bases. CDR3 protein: CASSYGREGEETQYF. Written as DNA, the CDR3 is TGTGCCAGCAGCTACGGTCGGGAGGGGGAAGAGACCCAGTACTTC.